This T cell receptor (beta chain) was observed in a study of T-cell memory formation after mild COVID-19. With constant-segment primers, 5'RACE yielded cDNA libraries of TCR alpha and TCR beta that carried sample barcodes and UMIs. MiXCR was run by TCRdb on the 5' RACE reads, yielding one entry per CDR3 protein. The repertoire includes a few hundred thousand distinct CDR3 sequences, around an eighth of them detected once, and around a fifth sits in the top ten. For this clonotype: Its antigen is as yet unknown.

Study-level results: Whether second-wave clones peaking at day 37 were SARS-CoV-2 specific went unconfirmed.

The germline V gene has CDR1 KGHSH and CDR2 LQKENI. The CDR3 loop spans 14 amino acids. V was pared by 2 bases and J by 4 bases, with 1 base of the junction left unmatched. This chain uses TRBV18 with TRBJ2-4; 8 nucleotides match TRBD1. Input material: PBMCs or a T cell subset sorted from them (not recorded which). This TCR derives from a man aged 18 to 30 who had mild COVID-19 (a few samples of this study predate the infection). Cell type and time point are not known. The DNA for the CDR3 is TGTGCCAGCTCACCAAACAGGGGGAAAAACATTCAGTACTTC. This encodes CASSPNRGKNIQYF.